The 15 T cell receptor beta chains listed next were all sequenced from one sample in a study of blood T cell repertoires in COVID-19. Sequenced by immunoSEQ multiplex PCR; TCRdb stores in-frame clones only, minus some. Seen here are 150,000 to 200,000 clones, around 83% observed once, and the top ten hold more than 0.85%. The specimen sequenced was peripheral blood. These receptors originate from a man aged 40-49 years with acute or convalescent COVID-19.

J is TRBJ1-4 and V is TRBV18; D not certain. CDR3 length: 15 residues. The germline V gene encodes CDR1 KGHSH and CDR2 LQKENI. V was shortened by 4 bases and J by 0 bases, with 9 bases between the two germline ends. The CDR3 sequence is CASSRQTATNEKLFF. The DNA of the CDR3 is TGTGCCAGCTCACGTCAGACTGCAACTAATGAAAAACTGTTTTTT.

This clone was observed a few times. V usage is TRBV5-1 and J usage is TRBJ2-2; D not resolved. V was clipped by 4 bases and J by 3 bases, with 16 bases between them. The CDR3 loop spans 16 amino acids. Germline CDR1 SGHRS, CDR2 YFSETQ. The CDR3, as DNA: TGCGCCAGCAGCCCCGGATCGCAGCTAGACACCGGGGAGCTGTTTTTT. Translation gives CASSPGSQLDTGELFF.

The chain joins TRBV5-8 to TRBJ2-3; no definite D call. Between the trimmed V and J ends, which lost 0 bases and 0 bases, there was a span of 5 bases. The germline V gene has CDR1 SGHTS and CDR2 YDEGEE. The CDR3 runs 14 residues. The CDR3 protein is CASSLESSTDTQYF. CDR3 nucleotide sequence: TGTGCCAGCAGCTTGGAATCGAGCACAGATACGCAGTATTTT.

The genes are TRBV2 and TRBJ1-5; 9 nucleotides align to TRBD1. V lost 7 bases, J lost 4 bases, and 8 bases stayed unmatched. This CDR3 spans 15 amino acids. Germline loops: CDR1 SNHLY, CDR2 FYNNEI. CDR3 in DNA: TGTGCCAGCACCCAACAGACAGGGGGTAATCAGCCCCAGCATTTT. Its translation: CASTQQTGGNQPQHF.

The chain has TRBV11-1 and TRBJ2-1; TRBD2 might be the D (5 bases). V dropped 4 bases and J dropped 7 bases, with 14 bases sitting between them. This CDR3 spans 14 amino acids. Germline V gene data show CDR1 as SGHAT and CDR2 as FQDESV (reference sequence). CDR3 amino acids: CASSSPGKPNEQFF. CDR3 DNA sequence: TGTGCCAGCAGCTCCCCCGGGAAGCCAAATGAGCAGTTCTTC.

This chain joins TRBV5-1 and TRBJ2-2, with D uncertain. CDR3 length equals 14 residues. Trimming shortened V by 1 base and J by 1 base, and 5 bases separated the two germline ends. Per the germline V gene, CDR1 is SGHRS and CDR2 is YFSETQ. In nucleotides, the CDR3 is TGCGCCAGCAGCTTGTCGGGGAACACCGGGGAGCTGTTTTTT. This codes for CASSLSGNTGELFF.

The V call is TRBV7-9, the J call TRBJ2-7; 8 bases are a match to TRBD1. The CDR3 is made up of 14 amino acids. Looked up from germline, CDR1 is SEHNR and CDR2 is FQNEAQ (reference sequence). J was trimmed by 6 bases and V by 3 bases; bases with no gene match: 7. CDR3: CASSLGQVLSEQYF. Written as DNA, the CDR3 is TGTGCCAGCAGCTTGGGACAGGTCCTTTCCGAGCAGTACTTC.

The rearrangement links TRBV3-1 (or the pseudogene TRBV3-2) to TRBJ2-3, with D possibly matching TRBD1 (5 bases). The CDR3 length is 17 residues. V gave up 2 bases and J gave up 0 bases, with 15 bases separating them. CDR1 and CDR2 (germline): LGHDT, YNNKEL (reference sequence). In DNA form, the CDR3 reads TGTGCCAGCAGCCAACGGCAGGGCCCCCCTAGCACAGATACGCAGTATTTT. It encodes CASSQRQGPPSTDTQYF.

The gene calls are TRBV3-1 (or the pseudogene TRBV3-2) and TRBJ2-5; 8 bases match TRBD2. Germline trimming cut 2 bases from V and 3 bases from J; bases unmatched to any gene: 2. Germline assignment: CDR1 LGHDT and CDR2 YNNKEL (reference sequence). This CDR3 has 14 residues. The CDR3 DNA follows: TGTGCCAGCAGCCAATACGGGGGGGAAGAGACCCAGTACTTC. Translating gives CASSQYGGEETQYF.

The table lists this clone with a count of one. V and J are TRBV6-6 and TRBJ1-2; D possibly corresponds to TRBD1 (5 bases). Per the germline V gene, CDR1 is MNHNY and CDR2 is SVGAGI (reference sequence). Trimming took 0 bases from V and 6 from J, leaving 8 bases between them. This CDR3 has 13 amino acids. CDR3 nucleotides: TGTGCCAGCAGTTACTCGGCGGGGGATGGCTACACCTTC. This sequence encodes CASSYSAGDGYTF.

Regarding this clone: Distinct nucleotide sequences in the sample also encode this CDR3. The rearrangement joins TRBV11-3 to TRBJ2-3; possibly TRBD2 for D (6 bases). V was cut by 5 bases and J by 0 bases, with 9 bases left in between. The CDR3 runs 14 residues. The germline CDR1 and CDR2 sequences are SGHNT and YENEEA. CDR3 sequence: CASSPGGSTDTQYF. The CDR3 DNA reads as TGTGCCAGCAGCCCCGGGGGTAGCACAGATACGCAGTATTTT.

The J gene is TRBJ1-2, the V gene TRBV18; no reliable D call. Deletions cut 4 bases from V and 0 bases from J, with 6 bases between. The CDR3 sequence is 13 residues long. Germline CDR1 and CDR2: KGHSH and LQKENI. CDR3 protein: CASSLQANYGYTF. CDR3 bases: TGTGCCAGCTCACTCCAGGCTAACTATGGCTACACCTTC.

This clone was counted only a few times. The chain employs TRBV11-3 and TRBJ2-2, with D unclear. The CDR3 spans 14 residues. Trimming left V 2 bases short and J 0 bases short, with 4 bases between. Germline V gives CDR1 SGHNT, CDR2 YENEEA. The CDR3 DNA reads as TGTGCCAGCAGCTTAACAACGAACACCGGGGAGCTGTTTTTT. It translates to CASSLTTNTGELFF.

The chain joins TRBV5-1 to TRBJ1-2; 10 nucleotides match TRBD1. Germline V gene sequence: CDR1 SGHRS, CDR2 YFSETQ. Germline trimming cut 7 bases from V and 7 bases from J; bases unmatched to any gene: 7. The CDR3 length is 13 residues. CDR3 sequence (DNA): TGCGCCAGCGGCGAGACAGGGGGCGGTGGCTACACCTTC. This codes for CASGETGGGGYTF.

The chain carries TRBV24-1 and TRBJ2-2; possible D gene TRBD1, 5 bases. Per germline, CDR1 KGHDR and CDR2 SFDVKD. The CDR3 is 16 amino acids. The germline V and J ends were trimmed by 6 bases and 4 bases, with 17 bases remaining between them. The CDR3 region has the DNA TGTGCCACCAGTCAGGGCCGGAACGTTGGCACCGGGGAGCTGTTTTTT. It translates to CATSQGRNVGTGELFF.